The source of this T cell receptor (beta chain) is a study of blood T cell repertoires in COVID-19. This CDR3 has 15 amino acids. Germline V gives CDR1 LNHDA, CDR2 SQIVND (reference sequence). The germline V and J ends were trimmed by 1 base and 0 bases, with 9 bases remaining between them. Authors' analysis steps: Estimates of nucleated cell counts were drawn from the amplification of reference gene primers. Libraries were prepared by immunoSEQ multiplex PCR; TCRdb keeps only in-frame clonotypes and omits some of them. That table furnishes V, J and clone size, whereas the DNA furnished D and trimming. The data show some 240,000 clones, with 70% to 90% seen just once and approximately 6.6% held by the top ten. The age range of participants was about 18 to 90 years, with residence in roughly 25 US areas. All exposed participants met a person with COVID-19 within 2 weeks before entering the study.

The specimen sequenced was PBMCs or T cells enriched from blood (not recorded which). The rearrangement uses TRBV19 and TRBJ1-1; the D gene is possibly TRBD1 (5 bases). The sequence was obtained from a woman aged 45 to 65 who had been exposed to COVID-19. CDR3 loop: CASSIGAGMNTEAFF. The CDR3 DNA is TGTGCCAGTAGTATAGGTGCAGGGATGAACACTGAAGCTTTCTTT.